These T cell receptor beta chains were read from a single sample in a study of blood T cell repertoires in COVID-19. The protocol was immunoSEQ multiplex PCR, while the TCRdb copy is restricted to in-frame clones and leaves out a portion. The profile shows around 270,000 clones, 88% of them singletons. Sequencing used peripheral blood. Receptors were obtained from a man aged 60 to 69 who had recovered from COVID-19. Each CDR3 is given with its conserved first and last residue. The D gene is left open where the match is weak. Clone size is not always given. Where it is, it says once, few, many or a class for expanded clones.

cdr3_length j_call v_call d_call clone_size cdr3_aa cdr3_nt
16 TRBJ2-5 TRBV10-3 TRBD1 NA CAISDPGQGMGETQYF TGTGCCATCAGTGACCCGGGACAGGGGATGGGAGAGACCCAGTACTTC
13 TRBJ1-2 TRBV6-6 TRBD1 many CASRAQGSHGYTF TGTGCCAGCAGGGCACAGGGGAGTCATGGCTACACCTTC
14 TRBJ2-7 TRBV7-2 NA NA CASSLFSEKGEQYF TGTGCCAGCAGCTTATTCTCAGAAAAGGGGGAGCAGTACTTC
12 TRBJ2-3 TRBV5-1 NA few CASSSESDTQYF TGCGCCAGCAGCTCGGAGAGTGATACGCAGTATTTT
13 TRBJ1-5 TRBV30 NA once CAGGQIANQPQHF TGTGCCGGCGGACAGATTGCTAATCAGCCCCAGCATTTT
17 TRBJ2-1 TRBV9 TRBD2 NA CASSPRTSGGVNHEQFF TGTGCCAGCAGCCCCCGGACTAGCGGGGGGGTAAACCATGAGCAGTTCTTC
14 TRBJ2-5 TRBV27 TRBD1 NA CASSLTGPTETQYF TGTGCCAGCAGTTTGACAGGGCCAACGGAGACCCAGTACTTC
15 TRBJ2-3 TRBV5-1 TRBD2 NA CASSLAGGQSDTQYF TGCGCCAGCAGCTTGGCGGGGGGGCAGTCAGATACGCAGTATTTT
15 TRBJ2-5 TRBV9 TRBD1 NA CASSPWDRGRETQYF TGTGCCAGCAGCCCATGGGACAGGGGGAGAGAGACCCAGTACTTC
12 TRBJ1-1 TRBV30 NA NA CACRRGNTEAFF TGTGCCTGTAGACGGGGGAACACTGAAGCTTTCTTT
14 TRBJ2-5 TRBV16 TRBD1 NA CASTKTGYQETQYF TGTGCCAGCACCAAGACAGGGTATCAAGAGACCCAGTACTTC
16 TRBJ2-7 TRBV19 NA NA CASSPQTTGPSYEQYF TGTGCCAGTAGTCCTCAGACAACAGGCCCTTCCTACGAGCAGTACTTC
16 TRBJ2-5 TRBV7-6 TRBD2 NA CASSLAGLASKETQYF TGTGCCAGCAGCTTAGCCGGACTAGCGTCAAAAGAGACCCAGTACTTC
17 TRBJ1-6 TRBV7-2 TRBD1 NA CASSLRVQGAGNSPLHF TGTGCCAGCAGCTTAAGGGTCCAGGGGGCCGGTAATTCACCCCTCCACTTT
14 TRBJ2-7 TRBV30 NA NA CAWTWGGSSYEQYF TGTGCCTGGACCTGGGGGGGCAGCTCCTACGAGCAGTACTTC
16 TRBJ2-5 TRBV7-6 TRBD1 NA CASSPSGGQGRETQYF TGTGCCAGCAGCCCATCCGGTGGACAGGGAAGGGAGACCCAGTACTTC
11 TRBJ2-3 TRBV25-1 NA NA CASSHTDTQYF TGTGCCAGCAGTCACACAGATACGCAGTATTTT
17 TRBJ1-1 TRBV9 TRBD1 NA CASSKGTGEIGDTEAFF TGTGCCAGCAGCAAAGGGACAGGGGAAATCGGCGACACTGAAGCTTTCTTT
15 TRBJ1-6 TRBV7-2 NA once CASSLDRLPNSPLHF TGTGCCAGCAGCCTCGACAGGCTTCCAAATTCACCCCTCCACTTT
15 TRBJ2-5 TRBV7-2 TRBD2 NA CASSRLAGVRETQYF TGTGCCAGCAGCAGGCTAGCGGGGGTGCGAGAGACCCAGTACTTC
15 TRBJ1-2 TRBV27 TRBD1 NA CASRRPGTGAYGYTF TGTGCCAGCAGACGTCCCGGGACAGGGGCCTATGGCTACACCTTC
17 TRBJ2-3 TRBV18 TRBD2 NA CASSPLPRGERTDTQYF TGTGCCAGCTCACCCCTCCCGCGGGGGGAAAGGACAGATACGCAGTATTTT
12 TRBJ2-2 TRBV11-1 NA NA CASSSGTGELFF TGTGCCAGCAGCTCCGGCACCGGGGAGCTGTTTTTT
15 TRBJ2-1 TRBV24-1 TRBD1 NA CATSDGGQGHNEQFF TGTGCCACCAGTGATGGGGGACAGGGCCACAATGAGCAGTTCTTC
18 TRBJ2-3 TRBV5-1 TRBD2 NA CASSLEGGTREVEDTQYF TGCGCCAGCAGCTTGGAGGGTGGGACTAGGGAGGTTGAAGATACGCAGTATTTT
13 TRBJ2-2 TRBV7-3 NA NA CASSLLNTGELFF TGTGCCAGCAGCTTACTAAACACCGGGGAGCTGTTTTTT
16 TRBJ1-2 TRBV6-5 TRBD1 NA CASSYSPVTGAMGYTF TGTGCCAGCAGTTACTCCCCTGTGACAGGGGCGATGGGCTACACCTTC
14 TRBJ2-5 TRBV5-1 NA NA CASSPRDIEETQYF TGCGCCAGCAGCCCCCGGGACATTGAAGAGACCCAGTACTTC
13 TRBJ2-1 TRBV19 TRBD1 NA CASSMGTGNEQFF TGTGCCAGTAGTATGGGGACAGGGAATGAGCAGTTCTTC
16 TRBJ2-1 TRBV24-1 TRBD2 NA CATRALGLALNNEQFF TGTGCCACCAGAGCACTTGGACTAGCGCTAAACAATGAGCAGTTCTTC
13 TRBJ1-6 TRBV6-1 NA few CASSEVETSPLHF TGTGCCAGCAGTGAGGTAGAAACTTCACCCCTCCACTTT
15 TRBJ2-1 TRBV5-1 NA NA CASSRTEPSYNEQFF TGCGCCAGCAGCCGGACAGAACCCTCCTACAATGAGCAGTTCTTC
14 TRBJ1-5 TRBV7-8 TRBD1 NA CASSNQGAHQPQHF TGTGCCAGCAGCAATCAGGGGGCTCATCAGCCCCAGCATTTT
15 TRBJ1-1 TRBV2 NA few CASSGGQGLNTEAFF TGTGCCAGCAGTGGAGGGCAGGGGCTGAACACTGAAGCTTTCTTT
17 TRBJ1-2 TRBV3-1/TRBV3-2 NA once CASSPRPGTGRDYGYTF TGTGCCAGCAGCCCGAGACCCGGGACGGGGAGGGACTATGGCTACACCTTC
13 TRBJ2-5 TRBV29-1 NA NA CSVATDLQETQYF TGCAGCGTTGCAACAGACCTCCAAGAGACCCAGTACTTC
15 TRBJ1-5 TRBV9 TRBD1 NA CASSGQGTHNQPQHF TGTGCCAGCAGCGGACAGGGTACTCACAATCAGCCCCAGCATTTT
16 TRBJ2-5 TRBV3-1/TRBV3-2 NA NA CASSRRAGTVQETQYF TGTGCCAGCAGCCGAAGGGCCGGGACTGTTCAAGAGACCCAGTACTTC
13 TRBJ2-7 TRBV5-1 NA NA CASSWTVSYEQYF TGCGCCAGCAGCTGGACAGTCTCCTACGAGCAGTACTTC
15 TRBJ1-2 TRBV7-2 NA few CASSLRALGDYGYTF TGTGCCAGCAGCTTAAGGGCCCTGGGAGACTATGGCTACACCTTC
17 TRBJ1-1 TRBV9 NA NA CASSVGVRGEGNTEAFF TGTGCCAGCAGCGTAGGCGTCAGGGGCGAGGGGAACACTGAAGCTTTCTTT
16 TRBJ1-2 TRBV5-1 NA NA CASSWGVGGPNYGYTF TGCGCCAGCAGCTGGGGGGTCGGAGGGCCCAACTATGGCTACACCTTC
13 TRBJ2-7 TRBV9 TRBD1 NA CASSLDRGYEQYF TGTGCCAGCAGCCTCGACAGGGGGTACGAGCAGTACTTC
13 TRBJ1-1 TRBV6-5 TRBD1 NA CATGIRGSTEAFF TGTGCCACCGGTATCAGGGGGTCGACTGAAGCTTTCTTT
12 TRBJ2-5 TRBV19 NA NA CASSAGIETQYF TGTGCCAGTAGTGCGGGGATTGAGACCCAGTACTTC
13 TRBJ2-7 TRBV18 NA NA CASSPGHLYEQYF TGTGCCAGCTCACCGGGCCACCTCTACGAGCAGTACTTC
16 TRBJ2-1 TRBV11-2 TRBD2 NA CASSSRLAGGSNEQFF TGTGCCAGCAGCTCGAGACTAGCGGGGGGGTCCAATGAGCAGTTCTTC